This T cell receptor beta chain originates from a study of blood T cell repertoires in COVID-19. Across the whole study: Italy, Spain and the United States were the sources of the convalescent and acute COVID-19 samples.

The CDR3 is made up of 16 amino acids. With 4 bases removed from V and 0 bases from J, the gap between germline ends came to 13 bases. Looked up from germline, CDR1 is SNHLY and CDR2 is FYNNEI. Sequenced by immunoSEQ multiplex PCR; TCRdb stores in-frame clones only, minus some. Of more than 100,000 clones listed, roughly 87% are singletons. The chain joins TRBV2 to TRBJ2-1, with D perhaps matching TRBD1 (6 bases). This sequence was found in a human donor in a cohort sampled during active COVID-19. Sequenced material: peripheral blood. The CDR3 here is CASSGTGPRSYNEQFF. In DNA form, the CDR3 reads TGTGCCAGCAGTGGTACAGGGCCCCGCTCCTACAATGAGCAGTTCTTC.